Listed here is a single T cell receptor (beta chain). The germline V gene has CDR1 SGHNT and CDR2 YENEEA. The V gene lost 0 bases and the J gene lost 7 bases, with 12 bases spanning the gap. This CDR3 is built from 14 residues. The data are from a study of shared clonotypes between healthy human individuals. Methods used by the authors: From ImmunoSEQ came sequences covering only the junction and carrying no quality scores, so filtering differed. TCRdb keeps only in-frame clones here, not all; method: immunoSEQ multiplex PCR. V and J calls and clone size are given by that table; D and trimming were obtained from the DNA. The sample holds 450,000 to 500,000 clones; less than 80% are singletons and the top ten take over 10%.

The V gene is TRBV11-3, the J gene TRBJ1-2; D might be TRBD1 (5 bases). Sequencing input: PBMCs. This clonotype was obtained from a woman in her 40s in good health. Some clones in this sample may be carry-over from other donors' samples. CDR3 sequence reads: CASSLDLGHCGYTF. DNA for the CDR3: TGTGCCAGCAGCTTAGATTTGGGGCACTGTGGCTACACCTTC.